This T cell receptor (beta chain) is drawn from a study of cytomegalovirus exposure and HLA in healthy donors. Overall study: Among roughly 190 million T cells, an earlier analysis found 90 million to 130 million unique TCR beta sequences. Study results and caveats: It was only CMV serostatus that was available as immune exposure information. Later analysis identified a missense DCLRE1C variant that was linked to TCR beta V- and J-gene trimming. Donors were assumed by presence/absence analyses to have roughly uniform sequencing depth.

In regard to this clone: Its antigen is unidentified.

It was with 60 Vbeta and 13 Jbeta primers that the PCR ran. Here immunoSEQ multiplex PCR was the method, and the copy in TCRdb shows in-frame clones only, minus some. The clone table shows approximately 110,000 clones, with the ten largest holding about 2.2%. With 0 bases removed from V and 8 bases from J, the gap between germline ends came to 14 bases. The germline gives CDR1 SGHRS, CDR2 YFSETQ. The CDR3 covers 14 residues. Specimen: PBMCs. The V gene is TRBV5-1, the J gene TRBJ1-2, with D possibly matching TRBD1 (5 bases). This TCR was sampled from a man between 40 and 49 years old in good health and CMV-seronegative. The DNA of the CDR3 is TGCGCCAGCAGCTTGGATGGGGGGGGGAACGGCTACACCTTC. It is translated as CASSLDGGGNGYTF. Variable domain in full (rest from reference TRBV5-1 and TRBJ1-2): KAGVTQTPRYLIKTRGQQVTLSCSPISGHRSVSWYQQTPGQGLQFLFEYFSETQRNKGNFPGRFSGRQFSNSRSEMNVSTLELGDSALYLCASSLDGGGNGYTFGSGTRLTVV.